The following is a T cell receptor beta chain sequence with its context. One base away lies a much larger clone, so this may be a sequencing read error. The data are from a study of T-cell memory formation after mild COVID-19. One entry per CDR3 protein results from TCRdb running MiXCR on the 5' RACE reads. The sample contains roughly 310,000 distinct CDR3 sequences, about 15% of which appear only once. The CDR3 length is 13 residues. The germline V and J ends were trimmed by 2 bases and 1 base, with 5 bases remaining between them. Germline lookup yields CDR1 MNHEY and CDR2 SVGAGI. The sequenced sample was PBMCs or a T cell subset sorted from them (not recorded which). V usage is TRBV6-5 and J usage is TRBJ1-1; D is ambiguous. The clonotype originates from a man younger than 35 who had mild COVID-19 (a few samples of this study predate the infection). Cell type and time point are not known. DNA of the CDR3: TGTGCCAGCAGTTACAACCCGAACACTGAAGCTTTCTTT. Amino acid sequence: CASSYNPNTEAFF.